This T cell receptor (beta chain) is from a study of blood T cell repertoires in COVID-19. The data were produced by immunoSEQ multiplex PCR, yet TCRdb's version contains in-frame clones alone and is incomplete. Of about 130,000 clones detected, around 83% appear once; the ten largest clones hold approximately 20%. This clone was seen just once. CDR1 is SGHNT, CDR2 YYREEE, per germline (reference sequence). The CDR3 extends over 13 amino acids. With 2 bases removed from V and 5 bases from J, the gap between germline ends came to 10 bases. The V gene is TRBV5-4, the J gene TRBJ1-1, with D hard to call. Sequencing input: PBMCs or T cells enriched from blood (not recorded which). The sequence derives from a man aged 30 to 39 who had recovered from COVID-19. CDR3 sequence: CASSFGGVTEAFF. In nucleotides, the CDR3 is TGTGCCAGCAGCTTTGGCGGTGTTACTGAAGCTTTCTTT.